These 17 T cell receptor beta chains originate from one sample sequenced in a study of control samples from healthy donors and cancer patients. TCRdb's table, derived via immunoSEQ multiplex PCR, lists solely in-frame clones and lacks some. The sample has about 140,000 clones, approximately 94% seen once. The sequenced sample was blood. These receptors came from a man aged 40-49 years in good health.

CDR3 bases: TGTGCCAGCAGTTATAGGACAGAGGGCGCCTACGAGCAGTACTTC. Translated, it gives CASSYRTEGAYEQYF. The chain is built from TRBV6-5 and TRBJ2-7; a weak D match, TRBD1 (6 bases). The CDR3 spans 15 residues. Germline lookup yields CDR1 MNHEY and CDR2 SVGAGI. Trimming removed 3 bases from V and 2 bases from J, with 14 bases in between.

The CDR3, as DNA: TGTGCCAGCAGCCAGGACGGGGCTAGCACAGATACGCAGTATTTT. Its protein product is CASSQDGASTDTQYF. The chain recombines TRBV4-2 with TRBJ2-3; the D call may be TRBD1 or TRBD2 (5 bases each). The CDR3 is 15 amino acids. Trimming pared 3 bases from V and 0 bases from J, leaving 10 bases between. The germline V gene encodes CDR1 LGHNA and CDR2 YNFKEQ.

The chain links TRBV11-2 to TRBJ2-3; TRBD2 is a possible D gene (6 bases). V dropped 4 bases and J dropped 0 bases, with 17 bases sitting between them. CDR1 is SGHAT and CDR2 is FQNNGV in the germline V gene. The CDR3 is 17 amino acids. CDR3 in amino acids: CASSSTGLISSTDTQYF. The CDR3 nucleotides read TGTGCCAGCAGCTCAACGGGACTTATCTCTAGCACAGATACGCAGTATTTT.

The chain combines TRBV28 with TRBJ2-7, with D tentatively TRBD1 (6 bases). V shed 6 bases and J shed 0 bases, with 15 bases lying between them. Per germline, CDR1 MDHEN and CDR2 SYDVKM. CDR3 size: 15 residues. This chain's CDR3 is CASRTPRGSSYEQYF. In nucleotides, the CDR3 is TGTGCCAGCAGAACCCCAAGGGGGAGCTCCTACGAGCAGTACTTC.

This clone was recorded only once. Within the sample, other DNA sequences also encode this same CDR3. The CDR3 reads CSADSGNTIYF. CDR3 nucleotides: TGCAGCGCGGACAGTGGAAACACCATATATTTT. V and J are TRBV29-1 and TRBJ1-3; tentatively, D is TRBD1 (6 bases). The CDR3 runs to 11 residues. Germline V gene lookup returns CDR1 SQVTM and CDR2 ANQGSEA. Trimming removed 7 bases at V and 3 bases at J, with 7 bases between.

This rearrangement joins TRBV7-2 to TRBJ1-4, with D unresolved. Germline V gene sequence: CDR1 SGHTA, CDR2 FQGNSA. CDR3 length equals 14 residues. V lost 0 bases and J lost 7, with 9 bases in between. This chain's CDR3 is CASSLALPPEKLFF. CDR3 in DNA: TGTGCCAGCAGCTTAGCGCTACCACCTGAAAAACTGTTTTTT.

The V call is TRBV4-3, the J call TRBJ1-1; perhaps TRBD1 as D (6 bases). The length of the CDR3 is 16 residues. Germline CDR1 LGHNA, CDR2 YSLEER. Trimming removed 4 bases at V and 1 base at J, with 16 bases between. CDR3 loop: CASSPLGIQGNTEAFF. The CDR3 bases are TGCGCCAGCAGCCCCCTGGGGATACAGGGGAACACTGAAGCTTTCTTT.

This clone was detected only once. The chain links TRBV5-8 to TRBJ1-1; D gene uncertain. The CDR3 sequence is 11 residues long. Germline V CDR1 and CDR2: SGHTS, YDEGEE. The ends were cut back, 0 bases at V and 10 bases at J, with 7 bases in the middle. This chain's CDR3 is CASSLGLGAFF. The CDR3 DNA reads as TGTGCCAGCAGCTTGGGACTTGGAGCTTTCTTT.

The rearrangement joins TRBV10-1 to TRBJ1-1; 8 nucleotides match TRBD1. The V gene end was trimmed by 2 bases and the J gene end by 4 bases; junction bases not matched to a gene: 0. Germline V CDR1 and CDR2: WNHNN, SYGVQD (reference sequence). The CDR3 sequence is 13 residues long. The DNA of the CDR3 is TGCGCCAGCAGTGAGACAGGGGGCACTGAAGCTTTCTTT. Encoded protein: CASSETGGTEAFF.

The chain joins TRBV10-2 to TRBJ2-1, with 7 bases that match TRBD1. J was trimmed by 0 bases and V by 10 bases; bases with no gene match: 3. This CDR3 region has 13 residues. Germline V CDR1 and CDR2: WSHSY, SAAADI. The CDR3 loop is CATRDSSYNEQFF. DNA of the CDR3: TGCGCCACCAGGGACAGCTCCTACAATGAGCAGTTCTTC.

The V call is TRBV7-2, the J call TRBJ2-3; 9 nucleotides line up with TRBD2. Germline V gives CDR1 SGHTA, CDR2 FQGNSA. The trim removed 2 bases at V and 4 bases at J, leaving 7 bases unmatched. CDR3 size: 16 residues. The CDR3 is CASSLKASGTADTQYF. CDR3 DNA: TGTGCCAGCAGCTTAAAGGCTAGCGGGACCGCAGATACGCAGTATTTT.

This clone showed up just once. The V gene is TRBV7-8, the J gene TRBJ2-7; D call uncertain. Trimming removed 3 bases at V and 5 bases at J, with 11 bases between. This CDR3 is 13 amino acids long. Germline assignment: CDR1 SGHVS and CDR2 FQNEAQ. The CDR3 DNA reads TGTGCCAGCAGCTTTGATTTGGCACACGAGCAGTACTTC. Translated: CASSFDLAHEQYF.

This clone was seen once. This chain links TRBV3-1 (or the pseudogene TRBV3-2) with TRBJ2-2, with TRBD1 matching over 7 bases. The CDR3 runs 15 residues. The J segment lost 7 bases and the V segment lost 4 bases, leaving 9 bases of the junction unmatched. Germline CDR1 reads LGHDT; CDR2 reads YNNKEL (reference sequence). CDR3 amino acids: CASSRDSLAVGELFF. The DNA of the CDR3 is TGTGCCAGCAGCCGGGACAGTCTTGCGGTCGGGGAGCTGTTTTTT.

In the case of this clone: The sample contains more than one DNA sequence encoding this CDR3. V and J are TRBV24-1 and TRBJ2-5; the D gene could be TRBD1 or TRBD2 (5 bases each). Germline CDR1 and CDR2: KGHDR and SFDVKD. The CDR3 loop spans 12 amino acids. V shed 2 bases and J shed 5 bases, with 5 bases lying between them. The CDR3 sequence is CATSDWGETQYF. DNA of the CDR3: TGTGCCACCAGTGATTGGGGGGAGACCCAGTACTTC.

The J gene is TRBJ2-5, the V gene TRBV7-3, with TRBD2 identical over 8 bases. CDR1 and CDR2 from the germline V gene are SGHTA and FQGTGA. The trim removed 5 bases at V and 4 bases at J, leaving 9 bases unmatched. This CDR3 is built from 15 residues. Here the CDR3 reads CASSPGGGTLETQYF. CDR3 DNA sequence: TGTGCCAGCAGCCCCGGGGGGGGGACCCTAGAGACCCAGTACTTC. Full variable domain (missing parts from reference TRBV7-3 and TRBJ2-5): GAGVSQTPSNKVTEKGKYVELRCDPISGHTALYWYRQSLGQGPEFLIYFQGTGAADDSGLPNDRFFAVRPEGSVSTLKIQRTERGDSAVYLCASSPGGGTLETQYFGPGTRLLVL.

The CDR3 DNA sequence: TGTGCCAGCAGCTTATCAGGGGGCTTCAATCAGCCCCAGCATTTT. It yields the protein CASSLSGGFNQPQHF. The chain combines TRBV11-2 with TRBJ1-5; 8 positions agree with TRBD1. The CDR3 consists of 15 residues. The V segment lost 2 bases and the J segment 3 bases; nucleotides outside the gene matches: 3. Germline V gives CDR1 SGHAT, CDR2 FQNNGV.

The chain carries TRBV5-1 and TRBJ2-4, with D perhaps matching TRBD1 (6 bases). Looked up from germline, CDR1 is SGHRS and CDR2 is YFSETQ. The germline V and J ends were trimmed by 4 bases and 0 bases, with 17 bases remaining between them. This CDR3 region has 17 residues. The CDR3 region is CASSNGWGQLAKNIQYF. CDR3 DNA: TGCGCCAGCAGCAACGGGTGGGGGCAGCTAGCCAAAAACATTCAGTACTTC.